These 23 T cell receptor beta chains share one sample of origin, sequenced in a study of blood T cell repertoires in COVID-19. TCRdb's copy holds only in-frame clones and misses some; the assay was immunoSEQ multiplex PCR. This sample has about 74,000 clones; almost 85% occur once, and the top ten carry about 37%. The sample was peripheral blood. These TCRs come from a man between 70 and 80 years old with acute or convalescent COVID-19.

The rearrangement uses TRBV6-5 and TRBJ1-5; D is perhaps TRBD1 (5 bases). Germline V gives CDR1 MNHEY, CDR2 SVGAGI. CDR3 size: 14 residues. Trimming left V 5 bases short and J 7 bases short, with 15 bases between. The CDR3 sequence: CASSQWGVKQPQHF. CDR3 bases: TGTGCCAGCAGTCAGTGGGGGGTAAAACAGCCCCAGCATTTT.

The V call is TRBV13, the J call TRBJ2-6; 10 bases are shared with TRBD2. The ends lost 6 bases at V and 3 bases at J; junction bases unmatched: 11. This CDR3 contains 18 residues. Germline assignment: CDR1 PRHDT and CDR2 FYEKMQ (reference sequence). The DNA for the CDR3 is TGTGCCAGCAGACGAGGTTCTAGCGGGAGTTTTGGGGCCAACGTCCTGACTTTC. Its translation is CASRRGSSGSFGANVLTF.

The chain carries TRBV7-2 and TRBJ1-1; 7 bases are shared with TRBD1. The germline V gene encodes CDR1 SGHTA and CDR2 FQGNSA. The CDR3 consists of 18 residues. V was pared by 2 bases and J by 0 bases, with 12 bases of the junction left unmatched. This CDR3 is CASSLFTSGQLMNTEAFF. The CDR3 DNA sequence: TGTGCCAGCAGCTTATTTACTTCGGGACAGCTGATGAACACTGAAGCTTTCTTT.

The chain joins TRBV5-1 to TRBJ2-7; the match to TRBD2 covers 7 bases. From germline, CDR1 is SGHRS and CDR2 YFSETQ. The trim removed 0 bases at V and 1 base at J, leaving 4 bases unmatched. The CDR3 loop spans 15 amino acids. The CDR3, as DNA: TGCGCCAGCAGCTTGGGGACTAGGGGATCCTACGAGCAGTACTTC. Translating gives CASSLGTRGSYEQYF.

The rearrangement uses TRBV19 and TRBJ2-3, with D perhaps matching TRBD2 (5 bases). Trimming removed 6 bases at V and 2 bases at J, with 12 bases between. The CDR3 covers 14 residues. Germline CDR1 is LNHDA and CDR2 is SQIVND (reference sequence). The CDR3 is CASSQDSSTDTQYF. The DNA for the CDR3 is TGTGCCAGTAGCCAGGACTCGTCCACAGATACGCAGTATTTT.

V and J are TRBV6-5 and TRBJ2-5, with unresolved D. The length of the CDR3 is 13 residues. Per germline, CDR1 MNHEY and CDR2 SVGAGI. Trimming stripped 9 bases from V and 7 bases from J, with 18 bases between. This chain's CDR3 is CASEETSGRTQYF. CDR3 DNA: TGTGCCAGTGAGGAGACCTCCGGCCGGACCCAGTACTTC.

This clone came up a few times. V usage is TRBV19 and J usage is TRBJ2-1; 8 bases agree with TRBD2. Germline values: CDR1 LNHDA, CDR2 SQIVND (reference sequence). The J segment lost 8 bases and the V segment lost 1 base, leaving 4 bases of the junction unmatched. This CDR3 has 14 amino acids. CDR3 region: CASSIVSGGDEQFF. The CDR3 DNA sequence: TGTGCCAGTAGTATAGTGTCGGGAGGGGATGAGCAGTTCTTC.

The chain links TRBV5-4 to TRBJ2-5, with D perhaps TRBD1 (6 bases). Germline loops: CDR1 SGHNT, CDR2 YYREEE (reference sequence). The CDR3 runs 17 residues. The V end was cut by 0 bases, the J end by 4 bases, with 19 bases between. DNA of the CDR3: TGTGCCAGCAGCTTGGCCGTGACTCGGGGCAGGGGAGAGACCCAGTACTTC. Translated: CASSLAVTRGRGETQYF. The variable domain in full, completed from reference TRBV5-4 and TRBJ2-5, reads ETGVTQSPTHLIKTRGQQVTLRCSSQSGHNTVSWYQQALGQGPQFIFQYYREEENGRGNFPPRFSGLQFPNYSSELNVNALELDDSALYLCASSLAVTRGRGETQYFGPGTRLLVL.

V and J are TRBV15 and TRBJ1-1; tentatively, D is TRBD1 (5 bases). Trimming took 0 bases from V and 6 from J, leaving 8 bases between them. Germline assignment: CDR1 LNHNV and CDR2 YYDKDF (reference sequence). The CDR3 is made up of 13 amino acids. For the CDR3, the DNA is TGTGCCACCAGCAGAGATCGGGGGGCTGAAGCTTTCTTT. Translating gives CATSRDRGAEAFF.

Concerning this clone: At the DNA level, this CDR3 is encoded by other sequences in the same sample as well. The rearrangement joins TRBV19 to TRBJ2-7, with a tentative D call TRBD2 (5 bases). Germline V gene lookup returns CDR1 LNHDA and CDR2 SQIVND (reference sequence). The length of the CDR3 is 15 residues. V was cut by 9 bases and J by 0 bases, with 18 bases left in between. CDR3 sequence reads: CASRFDGVGSYEQYF. CDR3 coding DNA: TGTGCCAGCCGATTCGACGGGGTAGGCTCCTACGAGCAGTACTTC.

This clone was observed many times. V is TRBV7-9 and J is TRBJ1-1; tentative D call: TRBD1 (6 bases). This CDR3 region has 12 residues. V was trimmed by 2 bases and J by 5 bases, leaving 6 bases between them. The germline V gene has CDR1 SEHNR and CDR2 FQNEAQ (reference sequence). The CDR3 here is CASSLTGTEAFF. In nucleotides, the CDR3 is TGTGCCAGCAGCTTAACAGGGACTGAAGCTTTCTTT.

The chain uses TRBV3-1 (or the pseudogene TRBV3-2) and TRBJ1-6, with D perhaps TRBD1 (5 bases). Trimming took 0 bases from V and 6 from J, leaving 12 bases between them. The germline gives CDR1 LGHDT, CDR2 YNNKEL (reference sequence). This CDR3 region has 16 residues. This CDR3 is CASSQEGGGSNSPLHF. The CDR3 nucleotides are TGTGCCAGCAGCCAAGAGGGCGGGGGGAGTAATTCACCCCTCCACTTT.

This clone occurred once. This chain links TRBV5-8 with TRBJ1-4; 9 nucleotides line up with TRBD1. Germline values: CDR1 SGHTS, CDR2 YDEGEE. The CDR3 has 17 amino acids. With 0 bases clipped from V and 2 bases from J, the junction kept 5 bases outside the gene matches. DNA of the CDR3: TGTGCCAGCAGCTTGGCCAGGACAGGGGCCACTAATGAAAAACTGTTTTTT. It translates to CASSLARTGATNEKLFF.

The V call is TRBV9, the J call TRBJ2-3; 7 positions match TRBD1. CDR3 length: 14 amino acids. Unmatched junction bases numbered 3, after V lost 2 bases and J lost 3 bases. Germline V gene sequence: CDR1 SGDLS, CDR2 YYNGEE. The CDR3 region is CASSVRDRTDTQYF. The DNA for the CDR3 is TGTGCCAGCAGCGTCCGGGACAGAACAGATACGCAGTATTTT.

This clone was seen once. The V gene is TRBV19, the J gene TRBJ1-1; D uncertain. CDR1 is LNHDA and CDR2 is SQIVND in the germline V gene (reference sequence). The V end was cut by 1 base, the J end by 1 base, with 10 bases between. This CDR3 has 15 amino acids. This chain's CDR3 is CASSIGRGGNTEAFF. The CDR3 coding sequence is TGTGCCAGTAGTATAGGTCGGGGAGGGAACACTGAAGCTTTCTTT.

V gene TRBV5-4 combines with J gene TRBJ2-7; TRBD1 is a possible D gene (6 bases). The CDR3 is 15 amino acids. Germline V gene lookup returns CDR1 SGHNT and CDR2 YYREEE (reference sequence). Trimming removed 3 bases from V and 4 bases from J, with 17 bases in between. CDR3 DNA sequence: TGTGCCAGCAGCTCTTGGGGGCGAGGAAGGTACGAGCAGTACTTC. Amino acids: CASSSWGRGRYEQYF.

The chain couples TRBV5-6 to TRBJ2-1; D is possibly TRBD2 (6 bases). Looked up from germline, CDR1 is SGHDT and CDR2 is YYEEEE. The CDR3 has 13 residues. V dropped 4 bases and J dropped 7 bases, with 12 bases sitting between them. In DNA, the CDR3 is TGTGCCAGCAGCCTAGTTGGGGGGAATGAGCAGTTCTTC. Amino acids: CASSLVGGNEQFF.

Turning to this clone: An end of the junction does not agree with germline; a read error may underlie this. CDR3 sequence (DNA): TGTGCCAGCAACGTAGCGGGACAAGAGACCCAGTACTTC. Translated, it gives CASNVAGQETQYF. The V call is TRBV9, the J call TRBJ2-5; 8 bases map to TRBD2. The germline V gene encodes CDR1 SGDLS and CDR2 YYNGEE. CDR3 size: 13 residues.

The chain employs TRBV3-1 (or the pseudogene TRBV3-2) and TRBJ2-5; 10 bases fit TRBD2. Germline V CDR1 and CDR2: LGHDT, YNNKEL (reference sequence). V trimming: 4 bases; J trimming: 1 base; junction bases outside the gene matches: 6. This CDR3 region has 16 residues. The CDR3 DNA sequence: TGTGCCAGCAGCCCCGGGGTAGCGGGGGGCCAAGAGACCCAGTACTTC. This gives the protein CASSPGVAGGQETQYF.

The DNA of the CDR3 is TGTGCCACCTACCCCAGGGGGAACACTGAAGCTTTCTTT. Its protein is CATYPRGNTEAFF. The genes are TRBV19 and TRBJ1-1, with a weak D call TRBD1 (6 bases). V lost 10 bases and J lost 1, with 13 bases in between. The CDR3 length is 13 residues. CDR1 LNHDA and CDR2 SQIVND come from the germline V gene (reference sequence).

The chain uses TRBV7-9 and TRBJ1-1; no clear D gene. Germline V gene data show CDR1 as SEHNR and CDR2 as FQNEAQ (reference sequence). V was pared by 1 base and J by 0 bases, with 18 bases between. The CDR3 totals 18 residues. The CDR3, as DNA: TGTGCCAGCAGCTTAGGCCCGCCGGGGATGGGGATGAACACTGAAGCTTTCTTT. Amino acid sequence: CASSLGPPGMGMNTEAFF. Variable domain in full (rest from reference TRBV7-9 and TRBJ1-1): DTGVSQNPRHKITKRGQNVTFRCDPISEHNRLYWYRQTLGQGPEFLTYFQNEAQLEKSRLLSDRFSAERPKGSFSTLEIQRTEQGDSAMYLCASSLGPPGMGMNTEAFFGQGTRLTVV.

J is TRBJ1-1 and V is TRBV5-1; D is undetermined. The germline CDR1 and CDR2 sequences are SGHRS and YFSETQ. The CDR3 consists of 14 residues. V gave up 2 bases and J gave up 5 bases, with 13 bases separating them. The CDR3 nucleotides are TGCGCCAGCAGCTTTGGGAGCATTTTGACTGAAGCTTTCTTT. Its translation is CASSFGSILTEAFF. Looking up the rest from reference TRBV5-1 and TRBJ1-1 gives the full variable domain: KAGVTQTPRYLIKTRGQQVTLSCSPISGHRSVSWYQQTPGQGLQFLFEYFSETQRNKGNFPGRFSGRQFSNSRSEMNVSTLELGDSALYLCASSFGSILTEAFFGQGTRLTVV.

V usage is TRBV2 and J usage is TRBJ1-5; the D gene is possibly TRBD1 (5 bases). Germline CDR1 is SNHLY and CDR2 is FYNNEI. Trimming left V 6 bases short and J 6 bases short, with 15 bases between. CDR3 length equals 14 residues. CDR3 sequence reads: CASRDRGEGQPQHF. DNA of the CDR3: TGTGCCAGCAGAGACCGAGGGGAGGGTCAGCCCCAGCATTTT. The complete variable domain, with remaining parts taken from reference TRBV2 and TRBJ1-5, reads EPEVTQTPSHQVTQMGQEVILRCVPISNHLYFYWYRQILGQKVEFLVSFYNNEISEKSEIFDDQFSVERPDGSNFTLKIRSTKLEDSAMYFCASRDRGEGQPQHFGDGTRLSIL.